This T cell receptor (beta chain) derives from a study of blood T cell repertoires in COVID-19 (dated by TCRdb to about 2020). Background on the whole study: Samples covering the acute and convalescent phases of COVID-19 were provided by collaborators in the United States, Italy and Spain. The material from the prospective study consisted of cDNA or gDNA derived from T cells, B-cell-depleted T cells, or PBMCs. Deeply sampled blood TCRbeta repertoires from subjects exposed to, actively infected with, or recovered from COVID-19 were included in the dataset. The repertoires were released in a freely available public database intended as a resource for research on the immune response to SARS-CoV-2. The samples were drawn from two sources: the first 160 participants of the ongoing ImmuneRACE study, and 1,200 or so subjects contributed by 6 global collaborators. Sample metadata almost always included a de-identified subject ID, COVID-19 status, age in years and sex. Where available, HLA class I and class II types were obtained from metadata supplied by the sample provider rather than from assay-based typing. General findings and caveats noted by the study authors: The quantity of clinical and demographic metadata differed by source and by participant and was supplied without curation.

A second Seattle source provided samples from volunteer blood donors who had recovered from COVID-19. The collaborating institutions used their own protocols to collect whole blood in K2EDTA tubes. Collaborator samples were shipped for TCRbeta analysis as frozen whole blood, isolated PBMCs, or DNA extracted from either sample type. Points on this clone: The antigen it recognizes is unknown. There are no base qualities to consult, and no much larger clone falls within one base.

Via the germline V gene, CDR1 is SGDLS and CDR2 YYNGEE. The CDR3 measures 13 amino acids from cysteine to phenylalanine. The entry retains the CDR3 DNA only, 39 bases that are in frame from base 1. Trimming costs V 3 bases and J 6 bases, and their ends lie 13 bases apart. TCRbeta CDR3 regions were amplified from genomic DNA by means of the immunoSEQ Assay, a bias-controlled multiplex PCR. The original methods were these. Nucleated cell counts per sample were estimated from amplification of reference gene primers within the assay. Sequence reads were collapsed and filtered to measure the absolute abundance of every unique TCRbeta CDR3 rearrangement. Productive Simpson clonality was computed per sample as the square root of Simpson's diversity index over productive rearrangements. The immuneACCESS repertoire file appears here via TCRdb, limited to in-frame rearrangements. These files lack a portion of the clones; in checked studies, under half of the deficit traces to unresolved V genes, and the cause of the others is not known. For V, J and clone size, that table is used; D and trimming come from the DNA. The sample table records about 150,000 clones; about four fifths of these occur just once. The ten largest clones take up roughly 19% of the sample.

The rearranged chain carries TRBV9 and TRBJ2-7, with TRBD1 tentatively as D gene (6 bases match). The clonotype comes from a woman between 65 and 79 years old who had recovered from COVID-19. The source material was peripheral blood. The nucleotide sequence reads TGTGCCAGCAGCGCCCAGGGGCAGGGCGAGCAGTACTTC. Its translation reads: CASSAQGQGEQYF.